This TCR beta chain derives from a study of T cell responses to AZD1222 COVID-19 vaccine. Germline V CDR1 and CDR2: KGHSH, LQKENI. The CDR3 runs to 16 residues. V shed 4 bases and J shed 2 bases, with 18 bases lying between them. General study results and limits: Rises in breadth and depth of Spike-specific TCRs came after two AZD1222 doses. Unmutated regions of variants are reportedly targeted by nearly half of spike-specific TCRs. Repertoire sampling was restricted to post-peak T cell response timepoints.

Repertoires were generated with immunoSEQ multiplex PCR, while TCRdb's copy carries only in-frame clones and drops some. The sample carries about 140,000 clones, roughly 84% recorded once. Details on this clone: The antigen remains unidentified.

This chain uses TRBV18 with TRBJ2-7; TRBD2 is a possible D gene (6 bases). The clonotype was recovered from an adult in good health. This material consisted of peripheral blood, taken on day 0 of AZD1222 vaccination. The CDR3 sequence is CASSLLGGEDTYEQYF. The CDR3, as DNA: TGTGCCAGCTCACTACTCGGGGGAGAGGATACCTACGAGCAGTACTTC.